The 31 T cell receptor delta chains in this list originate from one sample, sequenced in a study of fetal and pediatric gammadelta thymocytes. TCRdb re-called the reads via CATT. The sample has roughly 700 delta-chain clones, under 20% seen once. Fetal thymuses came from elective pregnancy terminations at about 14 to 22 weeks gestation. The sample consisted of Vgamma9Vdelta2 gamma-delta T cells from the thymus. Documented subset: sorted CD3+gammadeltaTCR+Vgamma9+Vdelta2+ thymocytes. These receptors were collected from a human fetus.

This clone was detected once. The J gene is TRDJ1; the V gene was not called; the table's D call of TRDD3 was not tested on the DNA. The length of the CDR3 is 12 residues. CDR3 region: CSAVTGGYKLIF. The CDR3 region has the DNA TGTAGCGCTGTGACTGGGGGATATAAACTCATCTTT.

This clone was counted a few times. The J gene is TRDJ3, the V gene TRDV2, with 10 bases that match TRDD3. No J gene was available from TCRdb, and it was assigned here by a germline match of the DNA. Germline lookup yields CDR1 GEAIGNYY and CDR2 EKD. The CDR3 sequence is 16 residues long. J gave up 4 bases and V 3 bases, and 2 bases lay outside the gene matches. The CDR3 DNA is TGTGCCTGTGACGTACTGGGGGATTGGGACACCCGACAGATGTTTTTC. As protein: CACDVLGDWDTRQMFF.

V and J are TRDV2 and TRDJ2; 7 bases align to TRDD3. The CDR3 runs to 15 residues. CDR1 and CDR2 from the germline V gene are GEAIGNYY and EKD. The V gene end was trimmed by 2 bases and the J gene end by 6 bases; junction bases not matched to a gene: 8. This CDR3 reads CACDILGNTAAQLFF. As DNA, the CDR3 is TGTGCCTGTGACATACTGGGGAATACGGCAGCACAACTCTTCTTT.

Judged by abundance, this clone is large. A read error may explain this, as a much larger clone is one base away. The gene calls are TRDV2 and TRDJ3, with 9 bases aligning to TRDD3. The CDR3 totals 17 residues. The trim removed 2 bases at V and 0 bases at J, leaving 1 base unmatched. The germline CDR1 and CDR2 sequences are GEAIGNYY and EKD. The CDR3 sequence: CACDNWGSSWDTRQMFF. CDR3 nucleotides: TGTGCCTGTGACAACTGGGGGAGCTCCTGGGACACCCGACAGATGTTTTTC.

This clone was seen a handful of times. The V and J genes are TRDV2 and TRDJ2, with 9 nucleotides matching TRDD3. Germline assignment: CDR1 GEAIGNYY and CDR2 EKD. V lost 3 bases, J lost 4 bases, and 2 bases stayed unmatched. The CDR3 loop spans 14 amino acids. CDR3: CACDVLGETAQLFF. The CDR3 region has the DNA TGTGCCTGTGACGTACTGGGGGAGACAGCACAACTCTTCTTT.

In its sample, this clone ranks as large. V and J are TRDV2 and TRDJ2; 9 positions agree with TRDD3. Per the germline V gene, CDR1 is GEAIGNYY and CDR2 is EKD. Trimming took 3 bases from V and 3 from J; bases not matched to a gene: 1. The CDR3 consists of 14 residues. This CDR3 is CACDYWGMTAQLFF. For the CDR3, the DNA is TGTGCCTGTGACTACTGGGGGATGACAGCACAACTCTTCTTT.

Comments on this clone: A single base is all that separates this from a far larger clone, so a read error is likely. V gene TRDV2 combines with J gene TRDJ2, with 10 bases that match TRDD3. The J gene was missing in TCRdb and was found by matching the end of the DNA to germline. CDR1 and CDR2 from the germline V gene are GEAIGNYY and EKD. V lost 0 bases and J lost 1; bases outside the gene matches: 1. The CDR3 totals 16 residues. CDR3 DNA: TGTGCCTGTGACACCCTGGGGGATATTTTGACAGCACAACTCTTCTTT. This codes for CACDTLGDILTAQLFF.

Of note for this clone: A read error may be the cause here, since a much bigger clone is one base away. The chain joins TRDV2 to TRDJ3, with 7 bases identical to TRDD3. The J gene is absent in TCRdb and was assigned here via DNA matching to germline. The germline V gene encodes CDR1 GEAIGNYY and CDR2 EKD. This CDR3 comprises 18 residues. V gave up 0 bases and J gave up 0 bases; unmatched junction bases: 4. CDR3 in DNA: TGTGCCTGTGACACCGCCGGGGGATGCTCCTGGGACACCCGACAGATGTTTTTC. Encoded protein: CACDTAGGCSWDTRQMFF.

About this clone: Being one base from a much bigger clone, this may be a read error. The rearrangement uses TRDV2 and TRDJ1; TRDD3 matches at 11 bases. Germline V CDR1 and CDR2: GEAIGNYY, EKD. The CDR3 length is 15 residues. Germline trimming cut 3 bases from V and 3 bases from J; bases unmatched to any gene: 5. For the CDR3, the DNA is TGTGCCTGTGACCCCGTTGGGGGATACGCCGATAAACTCATCTTT. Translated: CACDPVGGYADKLIF.

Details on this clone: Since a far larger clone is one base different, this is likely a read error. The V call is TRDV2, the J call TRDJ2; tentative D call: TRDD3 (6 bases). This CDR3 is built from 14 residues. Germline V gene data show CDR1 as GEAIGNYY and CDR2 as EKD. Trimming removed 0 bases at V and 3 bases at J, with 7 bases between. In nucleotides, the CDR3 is TGTGCCTGTGACACCGGGGGGATGACAGCACAACTCTTCTTT. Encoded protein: CACDTGGMTAQLFF.

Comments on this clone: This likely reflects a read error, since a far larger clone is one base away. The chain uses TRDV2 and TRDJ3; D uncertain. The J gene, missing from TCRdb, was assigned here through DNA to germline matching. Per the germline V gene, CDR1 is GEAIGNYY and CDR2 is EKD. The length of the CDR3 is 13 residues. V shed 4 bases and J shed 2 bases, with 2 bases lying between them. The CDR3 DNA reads TGTGCCTGTGATCCCTGGGACACCCGACAGATGTTTTTC. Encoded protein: CACDPWDTRQMFF.

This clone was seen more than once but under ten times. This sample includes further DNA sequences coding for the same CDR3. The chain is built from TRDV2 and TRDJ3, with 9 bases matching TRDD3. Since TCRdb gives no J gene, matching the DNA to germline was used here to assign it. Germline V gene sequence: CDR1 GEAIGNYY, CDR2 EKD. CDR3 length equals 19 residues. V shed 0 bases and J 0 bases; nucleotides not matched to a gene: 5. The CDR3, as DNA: TGTGCCTGTGACACCGGGTACTGGGGGAGCTCCTGGGACACCCGACAGATGTTTTTC. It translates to CACDTGYWGSSWDTRQMFF.

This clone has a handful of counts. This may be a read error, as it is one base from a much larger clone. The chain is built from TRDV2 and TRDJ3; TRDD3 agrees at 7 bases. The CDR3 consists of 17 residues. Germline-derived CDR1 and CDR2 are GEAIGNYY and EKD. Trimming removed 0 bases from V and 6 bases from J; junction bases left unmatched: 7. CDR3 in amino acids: CACDTVLRDTDTRQMFF. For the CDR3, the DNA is TGTGCCTGTGACACCGTACTGAGGGATACGGACACCCGACAGATGTTTTTC.

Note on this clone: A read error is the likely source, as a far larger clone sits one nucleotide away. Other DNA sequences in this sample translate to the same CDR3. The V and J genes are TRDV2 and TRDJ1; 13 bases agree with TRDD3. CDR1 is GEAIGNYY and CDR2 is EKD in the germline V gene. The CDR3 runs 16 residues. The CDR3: CACDVLGDTYTDKLIF. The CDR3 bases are TGTGCTTGTGACGTACTGGGGGATACGTACACCGATAAACTCATCTTT.

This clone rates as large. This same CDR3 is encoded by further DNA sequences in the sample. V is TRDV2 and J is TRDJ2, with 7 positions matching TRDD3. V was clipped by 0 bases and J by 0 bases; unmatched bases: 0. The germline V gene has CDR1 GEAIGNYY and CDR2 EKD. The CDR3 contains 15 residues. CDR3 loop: CACDTGDTLTAQLFF. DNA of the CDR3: TGTGCCTGTGACACCGGGGATACTTTGACAGCACAACTCTTCTTT.

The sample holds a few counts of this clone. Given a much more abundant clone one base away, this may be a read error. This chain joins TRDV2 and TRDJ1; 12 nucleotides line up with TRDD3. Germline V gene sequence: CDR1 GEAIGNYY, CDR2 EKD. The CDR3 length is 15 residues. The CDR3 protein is CACDNTGGYTVKLIF. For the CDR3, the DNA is TGTGCCTGTGACAACACTGGGGGATACACCGTTAAACTCATCTTT.

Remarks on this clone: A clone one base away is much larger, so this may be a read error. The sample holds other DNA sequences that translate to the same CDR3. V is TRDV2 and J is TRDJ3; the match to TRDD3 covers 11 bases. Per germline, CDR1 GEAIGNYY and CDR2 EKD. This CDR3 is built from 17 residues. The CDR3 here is CACDTWGIRWDTRQMFF. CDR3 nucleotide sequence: TGTGCCTGTGACACCTGGGGGATACGCTGGGACACCCGACAGATGTTCTTC.

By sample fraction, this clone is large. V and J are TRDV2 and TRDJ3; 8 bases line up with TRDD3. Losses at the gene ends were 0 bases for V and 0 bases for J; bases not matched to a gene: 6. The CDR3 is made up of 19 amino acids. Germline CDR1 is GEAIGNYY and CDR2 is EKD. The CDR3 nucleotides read TGTGCCTGTGACACCGGGGGATATGATGGCTCCTGGGACACCCGACAGATGTTTTTC. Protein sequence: CACDTGGYDGSWDTRQMFF.

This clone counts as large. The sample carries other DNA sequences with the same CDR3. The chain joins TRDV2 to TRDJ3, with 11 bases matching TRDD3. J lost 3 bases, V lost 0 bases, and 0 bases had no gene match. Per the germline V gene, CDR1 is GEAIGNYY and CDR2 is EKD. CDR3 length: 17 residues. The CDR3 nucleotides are TGTGCCTGTGACACCTGGGGGATACGCTGGGACACCCGACAGATGTTTTTC. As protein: CACDTWGIRWDTRQMFF.

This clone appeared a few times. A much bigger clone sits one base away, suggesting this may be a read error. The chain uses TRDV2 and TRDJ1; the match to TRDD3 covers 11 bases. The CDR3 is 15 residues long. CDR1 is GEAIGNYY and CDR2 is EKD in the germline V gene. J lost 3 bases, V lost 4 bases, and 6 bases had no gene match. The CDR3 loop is CACETVGGYADKLIF. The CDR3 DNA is TGTGCCTGTGAAACCGTTGGGGGATACGCCGATAAACTCATCTTT.

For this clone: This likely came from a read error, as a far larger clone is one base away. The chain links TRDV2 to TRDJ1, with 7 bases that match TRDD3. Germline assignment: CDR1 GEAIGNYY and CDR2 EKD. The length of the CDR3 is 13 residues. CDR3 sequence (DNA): TGTGCCTGTGACACCTGGGGGACCGATAGACTCATCTTT. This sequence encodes CACDTWGTDRLIF.

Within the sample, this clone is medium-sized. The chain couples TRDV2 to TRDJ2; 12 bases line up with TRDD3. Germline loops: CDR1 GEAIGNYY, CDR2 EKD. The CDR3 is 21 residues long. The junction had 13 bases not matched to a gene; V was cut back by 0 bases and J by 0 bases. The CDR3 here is CACDTLYTGGYKKALTAQLFF. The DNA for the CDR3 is TGTGCCTGTGACACCCTTTATACTGGGGGATACAAGAAGGCTTTGACAGCACAACTCTTCTTT.

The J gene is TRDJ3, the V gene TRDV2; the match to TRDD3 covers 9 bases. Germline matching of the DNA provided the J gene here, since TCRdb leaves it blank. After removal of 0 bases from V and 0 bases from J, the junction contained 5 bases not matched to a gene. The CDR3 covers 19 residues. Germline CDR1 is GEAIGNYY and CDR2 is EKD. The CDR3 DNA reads TGTGCCTGTGACACCGGAGATGGGGGATACTCCTGGGACACCCGACAGATGTTTTTC. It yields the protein CACDTGDGGYSWDTRQMFF.

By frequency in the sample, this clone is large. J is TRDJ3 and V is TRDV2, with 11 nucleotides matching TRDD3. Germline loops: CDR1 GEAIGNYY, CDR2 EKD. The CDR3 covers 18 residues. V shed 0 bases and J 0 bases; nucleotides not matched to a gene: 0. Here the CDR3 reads CACDTWGIRSWDTRQMFF. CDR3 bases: TGTGCCTGTGACACCTGGGGGATACGCTCCTGGGACACCCGACAGATGTTTTTC.

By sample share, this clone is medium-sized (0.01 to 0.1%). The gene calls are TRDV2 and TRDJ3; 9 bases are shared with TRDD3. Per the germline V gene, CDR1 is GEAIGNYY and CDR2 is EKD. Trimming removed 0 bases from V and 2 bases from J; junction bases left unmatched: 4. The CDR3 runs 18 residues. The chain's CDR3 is CACDTAGGSTWDTRQMFF. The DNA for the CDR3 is TGTGCCTGTGACACCGCTGGGGGATCGACCTGGGACACCCGACAGATGTTTTTC.

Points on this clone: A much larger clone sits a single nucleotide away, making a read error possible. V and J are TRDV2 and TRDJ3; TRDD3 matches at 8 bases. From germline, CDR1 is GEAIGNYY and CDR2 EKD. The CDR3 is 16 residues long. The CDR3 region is CACDTGDTWDARQMFF. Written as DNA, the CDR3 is TGTGCCTGTGACACCGGGGATACCTGGGACGCCCGACAGATGTTTTTC.

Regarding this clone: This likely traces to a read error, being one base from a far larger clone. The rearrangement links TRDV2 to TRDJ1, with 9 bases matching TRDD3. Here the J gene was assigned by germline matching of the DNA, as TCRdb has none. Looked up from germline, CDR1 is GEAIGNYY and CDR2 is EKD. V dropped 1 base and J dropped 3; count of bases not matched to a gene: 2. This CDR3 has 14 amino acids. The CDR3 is CACDTGGYADKLIF. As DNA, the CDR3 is TGTGCCTGTGACACTGGGGGATATGCCGATAAACTCATCTTT.

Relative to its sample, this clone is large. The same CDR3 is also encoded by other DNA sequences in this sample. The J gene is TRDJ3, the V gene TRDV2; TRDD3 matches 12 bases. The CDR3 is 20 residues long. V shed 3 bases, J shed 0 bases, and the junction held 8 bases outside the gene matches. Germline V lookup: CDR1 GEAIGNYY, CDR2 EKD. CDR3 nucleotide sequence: TGTGCCTGTGACTCGTACTGGGGGATACCAAGCTCCTGGGACACCCGACAGATGTTTTTC. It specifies CACDSYWGIPSSWDTRQMFF.

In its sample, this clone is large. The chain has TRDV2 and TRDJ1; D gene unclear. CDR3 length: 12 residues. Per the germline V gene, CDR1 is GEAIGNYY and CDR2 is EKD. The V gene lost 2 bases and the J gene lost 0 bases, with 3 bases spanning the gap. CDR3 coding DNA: TGTGCCTGTGACAGAGACACCGATAAACTCATCTTT. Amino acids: CACDRDTDKLIF.

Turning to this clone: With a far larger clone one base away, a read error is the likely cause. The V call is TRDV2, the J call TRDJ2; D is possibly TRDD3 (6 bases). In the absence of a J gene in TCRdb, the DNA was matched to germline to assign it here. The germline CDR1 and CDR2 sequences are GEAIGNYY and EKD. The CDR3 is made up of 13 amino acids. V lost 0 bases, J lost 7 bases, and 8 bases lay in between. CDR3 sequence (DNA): TGTGCCTGTGACACCTGGGGGTTAGCACAACTCTTCTTT. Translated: CACDTWGLAQLFF.

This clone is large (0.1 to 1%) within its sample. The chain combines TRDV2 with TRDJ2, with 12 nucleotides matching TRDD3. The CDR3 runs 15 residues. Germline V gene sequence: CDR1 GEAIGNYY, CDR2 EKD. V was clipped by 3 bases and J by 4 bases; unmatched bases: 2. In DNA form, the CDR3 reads TGTGCCTGTGACGTACTGGGGGATACGACAGCACAACTCTTCTTT. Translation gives CACDVLGDTTAQLFF.